This TCR beta chain was sequenced during a study of blood T cells in healthy people across ages. Study results and limitations: Aged donors had fewer naive CD4+ cells and lower diversity than long-lived donors.

Worth noting for this clonotype: Antigen: not known.

Together with a sample-barcoded 5' primer, a J-beta primer mix was included in a second PCR lasting about 7 to 11 cycles. MiXCR, run by TCRdb on the 5' RACE reads, gives a single entry per CDR3 protein. The sample lists about 720,000 distinct CDR3 sequences, roughly 25% occurring once. Germline-derived CDR1 and CDR2 are SEHNR and FQNEAQ (reference sequence). The CDR3 sequence is 15 residues long. These data were also filed under a second study, of T cells of mothers and their children.

The TCR sequence derives from a boy aged 5-17 years in good health. The sequenced sample was blood. The V gene is TRBV7-9, the J gene TRBJ2-5, with D possibly called TRBD1 or TRBD2 (6 bases each). Judging by the DNA end, TRBJ2-7 fits better; the J call may be wrong. CDR3 sequence reads: CASSLEGEGSYEQYF. Here the CDR3 DNA reads TGTGCCAGCAGCTTGGAGGGGGAAGGCTCCTACGAGCAGTACTTC.